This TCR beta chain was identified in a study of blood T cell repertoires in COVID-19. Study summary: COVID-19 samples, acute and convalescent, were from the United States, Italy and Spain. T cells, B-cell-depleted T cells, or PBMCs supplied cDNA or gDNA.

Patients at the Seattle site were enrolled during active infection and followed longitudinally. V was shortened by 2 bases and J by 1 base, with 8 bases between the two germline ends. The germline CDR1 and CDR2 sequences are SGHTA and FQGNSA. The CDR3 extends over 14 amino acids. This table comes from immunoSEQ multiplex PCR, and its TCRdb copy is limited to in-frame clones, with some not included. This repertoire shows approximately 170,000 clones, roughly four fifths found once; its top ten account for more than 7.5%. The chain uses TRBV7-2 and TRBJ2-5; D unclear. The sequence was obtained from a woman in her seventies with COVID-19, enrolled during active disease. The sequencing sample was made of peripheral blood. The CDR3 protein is CASSLSWAQETQYF. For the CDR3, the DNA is TGTGCCAGCAGCTTAAGCTGGGCCCAAGAGACCCAGTACTTC.